These T cell receptor beta chains were read from a single sample in a study of OX40 agonist ivuxolimab in advanced cancers. Sequenced by immunoSEQ multiplex PCR; TCRdb stores in-frame clones only, minus some. The table shows fewer than 55,000 clones, with about 89% occurring only once. The source material was CD4+ or CD8+ T cells sorted from blood, sampled in a trial of the OX40 agonist ivuxolimab. The receptors derive from an adult with an advanced solid tumor such as melanoma, head and neck, liver or kidney cancer. CDR3s include the opening cysteine and the closing phenylalanine or tryptophan. Fields, in order: J gene, V gene, CDR3 protein.

j_call: TRBJ2-1; v_call: TRBV4-1; cdr3_aa: CASSHGGWGGNPGRNEQFF
j_call: TRBJ2-5; v_call: TRBV10-1; cdr3_aa: CASSGRLGQGEETQYF
j_call: TRBJ1-5; v_call: TRBV9; cdr3_aa: CASSVDDNQPQHF
j_call: TRBJ1-1; v_call: TRBV5-1; cdr3_aa: CASSLLTENTEAFF
j_call: TRBJ2-7; v_call: TRBV2; cdr3_aa: CASGKQGAREQYF
j_call: TRBJ2-1; v_call: TRBV23-1; cdr3_aa: CASSHPHNEQFF
j_call: TRBJ1-4; v_call: TRBV9; cdr3_aa: CASSVDRVNEKLFF
j_call: TRBJ2-7; v_call: TRBV7-2; cdr3_aa: CASSSGTSGRTSYEQYF
j_call: TRBJ1-5; v_call: TRBV28; cdr3_aa: CASSLYAGPGPQHF
j_call: TRBJ1-6; v_call: TRBV5-1; cdr3_aa: CASSLVGQNNSPLHF
j_call: TRBJ2-1; v_call: TRBV30; cdr3_aa: CAWSRGGGEQFF